The present entry profiles one T cell receptor (beta chain) with its context. Its antigen remains unidentified. This specimen belongs to a study of T cell responses to AZD1222 COVID-19 vaccine. Findings and caveats of the study: Unmutated regions of variants are reportedly targeted by nearly half of spike-specific TCRs. The number of AZD1222 recipients seropositive at baseline was only 5 to 7.

Sequencing used immunoSEQ multiplex PCR; TCRdb keeps in-frame clones, though not all of them. The sample has around 150,000 clones, about 90% seen once; the top ten hold 6.5% to 8%. The CDR3 runs to 15 residues. V was clipped by 3 bases and J by 2 bases, with 11 bases between them. CDR1 LNHDA and CDR2 SQIVND come from the germline V gene (reference sequence). J is TRBJ2-1 and V is TRBV19; D not certain. The TCR comes from an adult who received the MenACWY meningococcal vaccine as a control. Specimen: peripheral blood, collected 28 days after the second dose of the MenACWY control vaccine. The CDR3 spells CASSISLGTYNEQFF. DNA of the CDR3: TGTGCCAGTAGTATCAGTTTGGGAACCTACAATGAGCAGTTCTTC.